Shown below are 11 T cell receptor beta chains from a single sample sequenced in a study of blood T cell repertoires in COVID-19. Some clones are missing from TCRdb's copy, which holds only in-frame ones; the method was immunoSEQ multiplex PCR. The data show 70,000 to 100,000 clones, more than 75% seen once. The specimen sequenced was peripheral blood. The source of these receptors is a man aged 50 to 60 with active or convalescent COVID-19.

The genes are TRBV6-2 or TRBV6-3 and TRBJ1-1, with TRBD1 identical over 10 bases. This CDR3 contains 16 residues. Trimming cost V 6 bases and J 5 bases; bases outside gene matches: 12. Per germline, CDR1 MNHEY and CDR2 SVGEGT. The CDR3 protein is CASSDNRDRGKTEAFF. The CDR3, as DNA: TGTGCCAGCAGCGACAACCGGGACAGGGGCAAGACTGAAGCTTTCTTT.

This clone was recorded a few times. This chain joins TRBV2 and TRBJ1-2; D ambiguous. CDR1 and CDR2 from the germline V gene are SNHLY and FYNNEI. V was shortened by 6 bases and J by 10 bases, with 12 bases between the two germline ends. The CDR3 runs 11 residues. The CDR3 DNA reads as TGTGCCAGCAGCTTACAGAGGGACTACACCTTC. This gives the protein CASSLQRDYTF.

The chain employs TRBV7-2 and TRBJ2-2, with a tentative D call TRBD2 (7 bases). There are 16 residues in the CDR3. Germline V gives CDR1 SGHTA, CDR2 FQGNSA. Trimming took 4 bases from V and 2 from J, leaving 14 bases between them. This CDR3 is CASSSYWGGNTGELFF. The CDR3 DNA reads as TGTGCCAGCAGCTCTTATTGGGGGGGCAACACCGGGGAGCTGTTTTTT.

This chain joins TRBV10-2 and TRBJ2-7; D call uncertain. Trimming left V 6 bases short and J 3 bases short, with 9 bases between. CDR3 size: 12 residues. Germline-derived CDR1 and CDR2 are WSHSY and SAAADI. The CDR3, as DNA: TGCGCCAGCAGAAACCAGGTCTACGAGCAGTACTTC. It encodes CASRNQVYEQYF.

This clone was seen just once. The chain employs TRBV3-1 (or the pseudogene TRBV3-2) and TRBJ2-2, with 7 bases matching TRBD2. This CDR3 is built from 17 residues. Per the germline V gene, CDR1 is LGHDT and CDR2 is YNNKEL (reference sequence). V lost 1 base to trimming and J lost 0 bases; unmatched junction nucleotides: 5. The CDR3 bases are TGTGCCAGCAGCCAAGTCTTGACTAGCTCGAACACCGGGGAGCTGTTTTTT. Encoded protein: CASSQVLTSSNTGELFF.

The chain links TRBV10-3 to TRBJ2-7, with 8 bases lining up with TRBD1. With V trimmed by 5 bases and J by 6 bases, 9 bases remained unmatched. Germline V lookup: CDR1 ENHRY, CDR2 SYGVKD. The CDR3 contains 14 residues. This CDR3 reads CAISPGTGNLEQYV. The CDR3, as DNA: TGTGCCATCAGTCCCGGGACAGGCAACCTCGAGCAGTACGTC.

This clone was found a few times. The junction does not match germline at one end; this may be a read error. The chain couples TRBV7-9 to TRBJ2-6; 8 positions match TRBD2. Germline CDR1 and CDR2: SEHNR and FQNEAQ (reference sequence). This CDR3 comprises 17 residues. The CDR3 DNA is TGTACCAGCAGCCCAGCGGGGGTGAGCTCTGGGGCCAACGTCCTGACTTTC. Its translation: CTSSPAGVSSGANVLTF.

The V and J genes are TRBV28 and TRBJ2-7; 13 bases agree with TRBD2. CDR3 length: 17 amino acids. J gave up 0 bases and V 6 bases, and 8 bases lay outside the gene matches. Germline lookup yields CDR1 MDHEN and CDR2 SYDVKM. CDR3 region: CASSSGTSGDSSYEQYF. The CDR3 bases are TGTGCCAGCAGCTCCGGGACTAGCGGGGATAGCTCCTACGAGCAGTACTTC.

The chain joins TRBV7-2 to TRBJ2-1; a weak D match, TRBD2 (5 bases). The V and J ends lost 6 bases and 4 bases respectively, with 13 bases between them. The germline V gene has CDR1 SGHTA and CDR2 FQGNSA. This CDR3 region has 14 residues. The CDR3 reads CASRGSGSYNEQFF. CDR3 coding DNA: TGTGCCAGCAGGGGGAGCGGTTCTTACAATGAGCAGTTCTTC.

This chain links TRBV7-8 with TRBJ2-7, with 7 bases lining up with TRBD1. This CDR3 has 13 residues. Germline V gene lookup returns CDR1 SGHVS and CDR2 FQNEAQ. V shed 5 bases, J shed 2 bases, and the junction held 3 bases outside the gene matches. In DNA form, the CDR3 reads TGTGCCAGCAGCAGGGACAGTCCCTACGAGCAGTACTTC. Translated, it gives CASSRDSPYEQYF.

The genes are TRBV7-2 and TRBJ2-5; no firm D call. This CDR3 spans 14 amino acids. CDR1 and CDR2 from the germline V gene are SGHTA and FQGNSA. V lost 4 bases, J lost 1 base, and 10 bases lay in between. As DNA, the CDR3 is TGTGCCAGCAGCTCCCGGCACAGCCAAGAGACCCAGTACTTC. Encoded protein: CASSSRHSQETQYF.